This is a list of T cell receptor beta chains from one sample in a study of blood T cell repertoires in COVID-19. Data came from immunoSEQ multiplex PCR; TCRdb stores just in-frame clones and leaves some out. The repertoire has hundreds of thousands of clones, about 88% of them found once; the top ten carry 13%. Sequencing was carried out using peripheral blood. The receptors stem from a woman between 65 and 79 years old with COVID-19, enrolled during active disease. Both conserved end residues are part of each CDR3. A D gene is named only where the DNA matches it firmly. A clone size is listed for some rows: how often the clone was seen (once, few, many), or a class if it is expanded.

d_gene	abundance	v_gene	j_gene	CDR3aa	CDR3nt
TRBD1	NA	TRBV28	TRBJ1-4	CASSSPWTGVNEKLFF	TGTGCCAGCAGTTCCCCTTGGACAGGGGTTAATGAAAAACTGTTTTTT
TRBD1	NA	TRBV28	TRBJ2-3	CASSGGLPGGADTQYF	TGTGCCAGCTCAGGGGGTCTCCCTGGAGGCGCAGATACGCAGTATTTT
NA	few	TRBV5-1	TRBJ2-7	CASSLDLGQSNPYEQYF	TGCGCCAGCAGCTTGGACTTAGGACAGTCCAATCCCTACGAGCAGTACTTC
NA	NA	TRBV12-2	TRBJ1-1	CASRSGQENTEAFF	TGTGCAAGTCGCTCAGGACAGGAGAACACTGAAGCTTTCTTT
NA	NA	TRBV27	TRBJ1-6	CASSFSGQGLRSLHF	TGTGCCAGCAGTTTTTCCGGCCAGGGCCTTAGGTCCCTCCACTTT
TRBD2	NA	TRBV30	TRBJ2-5	CAWSGPLAGEETQYF	TGTGCCTGGAGTGGGCCCCTAGCGGGGGAAGAGACCCAGTACTTC
NA	NA	TRBV11-2	TRBJ2-5	CASSPRGLIQETQYF	TGTGCCAGCAGCCCAAGAGGACTTATTCAAGAGACCCAGTACTTC
TRBD2	NA	TRBV19	TRBJ2-1	CASRLAGGYEQFF	TGTGCCAGCAGACTAGCGGGGGGCTATGAGCAGTTCTTC
NA	NA	TRBV9	TRBJ1-1	CASGGLSEAFF	TGTGCCAGCGGAGGTTTATCTGAAGCTTTCTTT
NA	once	TRBV15	TRBJ2-5	CATSRAREETQYF	TGTGCCACCAGCAGAGCGAGGGAAGAGACCCAGTACTTC
NA	NA	TRBV19	TRBJ1-5	CASRASSGGDLQPQHF	TGTGCCAGTAGGGCCTCCTCCGGGGGGGATCTTCAGCCCCAGCATTTT
TRBD1	NA	TRBV9	TRBJ1-3	CASRRDRGPGNTIYF	TGTGCCAGCAGGAGAGACAGGGGGCCTGGAAACACCATATATTTT
NA	NA	TRBV27	TRBJ2-2	CASSKHQGSGELFF	TGTGCCAGCAGTAAACATCAGGGGTCCGGGGAGCTGTTTTTT
NA	NA	TRBV20-1	TRBJ2-1	CSARDSREQFF	TGCAGTGCTAGAGATAGTCGGGAGCAGTTCTTC
TRBD2	NA	TRBV19	TRBJ2-1	CASSAVGRGIFYNEQFF	TGTGCCAGTAGTGCTGTGGGGCGGGGGATCTTCTACAATGAGCAGTTCTTC
NA	NA	TRBV5-6	TRBJ2-7	CARGGIGFYEQYF	TGTGCCAGAGGAGGGATCGGATTCTACGAGCAGTACTTC
TRBD1	NA	TRBV2	TRBJ1-2	CASSRQGYYGYTF	TGTGCCAGCAGCAGACAGGGTTACTATGGCTACACCTTC
NA	NA	TRBV6-1	TRBJ1-5	CASSDFAAGNQPQHF	TGTGCCAGCAGTGATTTCGCGGCAGGCAATCAGCCCCAGCATTTT
NA	NA	TRBV6-5	TRBJ2-7	CASSYVAGTPYEQYF	TGTGCCAGCAGTTACGTCGCTGGGACACCTTACGAGCAGTACTTC
TRBD1	NA	TRBV6-1	TRBJ1-4	CASSEPRGRRKLFF	TGTGCCAGCAGTGAACCCAGGGGGCGGCGAAAACTGTTTTTT
TRBD1	few	TRBV6-1	TRBJ1-6	CASSERGQGGSPLHF	TGTGCCAGCAGTGAACGGGGACAGGGAGGTTCACCCCTCCACTTT
TRBD2	NA	TRBV3-1/TRBV3-2	TRBJ2-3	CASSLKQGGNTDTQYF	TGTGCCAGCAGCCTCAAGCAGGGAGGGAACACAGATACGCAGTATTTT